The source of this T cell receptor (beta chain) is a study of blood T cell repertoires in COVID-19. Looking at the study overall: Researchers got acute and convalescent COVID-19 samples from the United States, Italy and Spain. PBMCs, B-cell-depleted T cells, or T cells were the source of the cDNA or gDNA that made up the material.

Per the authors' pipeline: It was from reference gene primer amplification that nucleated cell counts were estimated. Sequencing was performed with immunoSEQ multiplex PCR; in TCRdb, only in-frame clones are kept and a portion is missing. V, J and clone size reflect that table, while D and trimming were determined from the DNA. The data hold about 250,000 clones, with around four fifths observed a single time. The CDR3 has 15 amino acids. Germline V lookup: CDR1 SGHTA, CDR2 FQGNSA. V was trimmed by 5 bases and J by 0 bases, leaving 12 bases between them. This chain joins TRBV7-2 and TRBJ2-3, with D tentatively TRBD2 (6 bases). This TCR was sampled from a man older than 75 with acute or convalescent COVID-19. Material for sequencing was peripheral blood. CDR3 coding DNA: TGTGCCAGCAGCCAAATGGGGACTAGCACAGATACGCAGTATTTT. It is translated as CASSQMGTSTDTQYF.